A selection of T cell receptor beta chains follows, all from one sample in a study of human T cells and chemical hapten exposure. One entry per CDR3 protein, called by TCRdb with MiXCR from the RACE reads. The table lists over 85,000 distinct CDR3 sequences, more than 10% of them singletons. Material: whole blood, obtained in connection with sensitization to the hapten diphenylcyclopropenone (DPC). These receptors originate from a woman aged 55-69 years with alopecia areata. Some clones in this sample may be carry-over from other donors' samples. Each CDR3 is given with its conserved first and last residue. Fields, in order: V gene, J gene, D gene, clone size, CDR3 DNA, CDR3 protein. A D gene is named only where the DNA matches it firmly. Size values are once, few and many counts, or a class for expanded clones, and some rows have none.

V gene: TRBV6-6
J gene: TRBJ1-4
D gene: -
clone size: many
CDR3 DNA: TGTGCCAGCAGTTCCTATATACAAGGGGTCACTAATGAAAAACTGTTTTTT
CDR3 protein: CASSSYIQGVTNEKLFF

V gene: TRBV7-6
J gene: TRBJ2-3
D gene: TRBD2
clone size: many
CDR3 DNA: TGTGCCAGCGTGAAGACGGGGGGTATCACAGATACGCAGTATTTT
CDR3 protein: CASVKTGGITDTQYF

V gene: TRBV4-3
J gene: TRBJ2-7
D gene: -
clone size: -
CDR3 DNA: TGCGCCAGCAGCCCCTCAAAGAGCCAGATCTCCTACGAGCAGTACTTC
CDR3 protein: CASSPSKSQISYEQYF

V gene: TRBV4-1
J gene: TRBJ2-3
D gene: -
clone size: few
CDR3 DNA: TGCGCCAGCAGCCAAGGTCCGTCAGGGCGCACAGATACGCAGTATTTT
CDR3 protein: CASSQGPSGRTDTQYF

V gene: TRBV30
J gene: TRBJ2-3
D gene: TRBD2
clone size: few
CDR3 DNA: TGTGCCCTTCAGACTAGCGGGGTTTCAAATACGCAGTATTTT
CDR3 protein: CALQTSGVSNTQYF

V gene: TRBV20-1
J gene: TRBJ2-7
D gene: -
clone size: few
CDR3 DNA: TGCAGTGCCGACCGCGGGGGCCCCCCCTACGAGCCGTACTTC
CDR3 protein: CSADRGGPPYEPYF

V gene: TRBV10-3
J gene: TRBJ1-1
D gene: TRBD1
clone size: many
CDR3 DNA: TGTGCCATCAGAAAAACAGGGGGCACTGAAGCTTTCTTT
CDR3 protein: CAIRKTGGTEAFF

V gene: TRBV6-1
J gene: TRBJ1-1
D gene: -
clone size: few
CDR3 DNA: TGTGCCAGCACCTCCGGCGGGGTGAACACTGAAGCTTTCTTT
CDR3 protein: CASTSGGVNTEAFF

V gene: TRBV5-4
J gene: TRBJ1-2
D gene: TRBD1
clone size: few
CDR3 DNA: TGTGCCAGCAGCTTGGGACCAGGACAGGGGGCTAACTATGGCTACACCTTC
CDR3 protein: CASSLGPGQGANYGYTF

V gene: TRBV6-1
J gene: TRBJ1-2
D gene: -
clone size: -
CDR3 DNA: TGTGCCAGCAGTGGGACAGCATATGGCTACACCTTC
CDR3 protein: CASSGTAYGYTF

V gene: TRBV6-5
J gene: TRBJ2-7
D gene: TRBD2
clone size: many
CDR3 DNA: TGTGCCAGCAGTTACTCGAGCCTAGCGGGGGGTGCCTACGAGCAGTACTTC
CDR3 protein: CASSYSSLAGGAYEQYF

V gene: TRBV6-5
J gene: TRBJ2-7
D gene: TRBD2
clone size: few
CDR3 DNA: TGTGCCAGCAGTTACAGCCTAGCGGGGACCTACGAGCAGTACTTC
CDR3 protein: CASSYSLAGTYEQYF

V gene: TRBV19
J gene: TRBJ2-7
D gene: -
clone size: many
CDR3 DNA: TGTGCCACCTCGGGACCAGGTTACTACGAGCAGTACTTC
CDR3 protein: CATSGPGYYEQYF

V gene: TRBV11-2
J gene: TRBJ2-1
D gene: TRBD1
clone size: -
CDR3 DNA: TGTGCCAGCAGCCCACAGGGGCCCTACAATGAGCAGTTCTTC
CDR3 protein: CASSPQGPYNEQFF

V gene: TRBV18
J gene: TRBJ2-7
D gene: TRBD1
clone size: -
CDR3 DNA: TGTGCCAGCTCACCCGGGACAGGGTCGCCTGAGCAGTACTTC
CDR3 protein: CASSPGTGSPEQYF

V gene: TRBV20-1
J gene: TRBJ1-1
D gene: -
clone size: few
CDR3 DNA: TGCAGTGCAGAGCGGAGACAGTTGTCAGCTTTCTTT
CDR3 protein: CSAERRQLSAFF

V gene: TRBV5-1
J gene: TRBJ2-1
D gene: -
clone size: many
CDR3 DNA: TGCGCCAGCAGCTTGATAGGGGCAGTCTCCTACAATGAGCAGTTCTTC
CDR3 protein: CASSLIGAVSYNEQFF

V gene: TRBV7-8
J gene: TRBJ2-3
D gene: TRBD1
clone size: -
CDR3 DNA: TGTGCCAGCAGCCCGCGGACAGGGGACTCCACAGATACGCAGTATTTT
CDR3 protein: CASSPRTGDSTDTQYF

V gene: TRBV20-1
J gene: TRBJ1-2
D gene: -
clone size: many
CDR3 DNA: TGCAGTGCCAACGATCGGGACTATGGCTACACCTTC
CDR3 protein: CSANDRDYGYTF

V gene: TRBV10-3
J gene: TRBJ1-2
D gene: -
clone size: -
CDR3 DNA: TGTGCCATCAGTGATTTACAGGGTTTTAACTATGGCTACACCTTC
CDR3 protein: CAISDLQGFNYGYTF

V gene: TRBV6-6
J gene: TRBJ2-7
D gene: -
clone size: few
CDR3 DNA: TGTGCCAGCAGTTACTCGGACGGAGCCTACGAGCAGTACTTC
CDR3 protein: CASSYSDGAYEQYF

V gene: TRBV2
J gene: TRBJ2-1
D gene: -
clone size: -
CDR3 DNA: TGTGCCAGCAGGCCCGGACAATACAATGAGCAGTTCTTC
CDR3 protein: CASRPGQYNEQFF

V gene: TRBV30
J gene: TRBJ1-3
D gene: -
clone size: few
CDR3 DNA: TGTGCCTGGAGTGTAACCGGACAGCTATTCTCTGGAAACACCATATATTTT
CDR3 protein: CAWSVTGQLFSGNTIYF

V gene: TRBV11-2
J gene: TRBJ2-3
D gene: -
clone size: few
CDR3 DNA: TGTGCCAGCAGCTTAGATGAGGGAGCGGGCACAGATACGCAGTATTTT
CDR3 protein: CASSLDEGAGTDTQYF

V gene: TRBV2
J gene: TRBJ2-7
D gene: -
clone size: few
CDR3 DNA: TGTGCCAGCAGTATTGGGACGGACTACGAGCAGTACTTC
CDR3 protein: CASSIGTDYEQYF

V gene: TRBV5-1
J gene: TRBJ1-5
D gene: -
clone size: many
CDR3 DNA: TGCGCCAGCAGCTTGGACAGCCCCGGAGGGCAGCCCCAGCATTTT
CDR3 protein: CASSLDSPGGQPQHF

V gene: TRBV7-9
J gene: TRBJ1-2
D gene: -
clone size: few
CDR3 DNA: TGTGCCAGCAGCTTAGCGCTTCTGGGGGCGGCGGATGGCTACACCTTC
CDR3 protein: CASSLALLGAADGYTF

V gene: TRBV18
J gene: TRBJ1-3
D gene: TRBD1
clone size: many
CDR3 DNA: TGTGCCAGCTCACCACCGTGGGACAGGCCGGCTGGAAACACCATATATTTT
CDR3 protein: CASSPPWDRPAGNTIYF

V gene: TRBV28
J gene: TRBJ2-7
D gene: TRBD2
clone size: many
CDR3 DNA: TGTGCCAGCAGTCGGTCTGCGGGGGGCCTGTACGAGCAGTACTTC
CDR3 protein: CASSRSAGGLYEQYF

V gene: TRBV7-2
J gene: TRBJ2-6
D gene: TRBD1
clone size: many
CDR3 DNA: TGTGCCAGCAGCTTGACAGGGGCTGTCTCTGGGGCCAACGTCCTGACTTTC
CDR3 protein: CASSLTGAVSGANVLTF

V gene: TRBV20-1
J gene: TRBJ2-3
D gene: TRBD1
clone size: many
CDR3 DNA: TGCAGTGCTAGCTACAGGGGGCGAACAGATACGCAGTATTTT
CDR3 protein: CSASYRGRTDTQYF

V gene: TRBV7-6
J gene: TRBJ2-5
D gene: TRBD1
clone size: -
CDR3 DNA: TGTGCCAGCAGCACGAGGACAGGGGGCCGAGAGACCCAGTACTTC
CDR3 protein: CASSTRTGGRETQYF

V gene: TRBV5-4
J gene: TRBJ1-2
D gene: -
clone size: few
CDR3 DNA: TGTGCCAGCAGTTCCGGTCTCCGGGACTCAGAGAACTATGGCTACACCTTC
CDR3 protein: CASSSGLRDSENYGYTF

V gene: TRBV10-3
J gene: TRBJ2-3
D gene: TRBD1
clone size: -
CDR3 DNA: TGTGCCATCAGTGAACACTGGTTAACAGGGGAAACTAGCACAGATACGCAGTATTTT
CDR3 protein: CAISEHWLTGETSTDTQYF

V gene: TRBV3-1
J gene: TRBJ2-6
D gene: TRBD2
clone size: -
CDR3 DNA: TGTGCCAGCAGCCACAGGGGTGGGGCTAGCGGGGATTTAACTGGGGCCAACGTCCTGACTTTC
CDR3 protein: CASSHRGGASGDLTGANVLTF

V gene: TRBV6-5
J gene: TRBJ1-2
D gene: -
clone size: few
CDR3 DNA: TGTGCCAGCAGTTACAGGGGACCCCGCCCTGGTCGGAGCACCTTC
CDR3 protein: CASSYRGPRPGRSTF

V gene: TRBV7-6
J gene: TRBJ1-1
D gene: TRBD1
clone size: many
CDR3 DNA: TGTGCCAGCAGCGCGACAGGGGCATACACTGAAGCTTTCTTT
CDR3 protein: CASSATGAYTEAFF

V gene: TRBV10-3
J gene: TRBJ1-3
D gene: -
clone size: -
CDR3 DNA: TGTGCCATCAGTGAGTCGACCATCGAACTTTTGGGAAACACCATATATTTT
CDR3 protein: CAISESTIELLGNTIYF

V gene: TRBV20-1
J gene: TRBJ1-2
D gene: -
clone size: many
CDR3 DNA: TGCAGTGCTAGAGAATGGACAGCTAACTATGGCTACACCTTC
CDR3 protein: CSAREWTANYGYTF

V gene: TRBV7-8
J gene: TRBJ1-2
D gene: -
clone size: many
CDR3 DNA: TGTGCCAGCAGCTTAGGGGCAGGGTGGTTAGGCTACACCTTC
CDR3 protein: CASSLGAGWLGYTF

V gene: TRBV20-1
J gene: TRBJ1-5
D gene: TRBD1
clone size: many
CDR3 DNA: TGCAGTGCTAGTCGGGACAGGTCCAATCAGCCCCAGCATTTT
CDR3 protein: CSASRDRSNQPQHF

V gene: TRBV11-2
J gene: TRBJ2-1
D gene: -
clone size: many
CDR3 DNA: TGTGCCAGCAGCTTAGGGGGAATTAATGAGCAGTTCTTC
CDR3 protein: CASSLGGINEQFF

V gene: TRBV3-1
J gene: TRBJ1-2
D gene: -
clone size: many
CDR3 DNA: TGTGCCAGCAGCCAAGACGGGGGGAGTGGCTACACCTTC
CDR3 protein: CASSQDGGSGYTF

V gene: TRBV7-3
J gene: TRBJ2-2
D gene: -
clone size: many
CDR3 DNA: TGTGCCAGCTCCGGATTGAACACCGGGGAGCTGTTTTTT
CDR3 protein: CASSGLNTGELFF

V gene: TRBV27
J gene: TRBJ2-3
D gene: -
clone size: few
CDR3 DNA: TGTGCCAGCAGTTTCTTAGCGGCCGGAGCCCTGCGAGCGCAGTATTTT
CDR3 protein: CASSFLAAGALRAQYF

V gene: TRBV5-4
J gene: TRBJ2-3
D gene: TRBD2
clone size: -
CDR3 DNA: TGTGCCAGCAGGCCTGGGACTACTAGCACAGATACGCAGTATTTT
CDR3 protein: CASRPGTTSTDTQYF

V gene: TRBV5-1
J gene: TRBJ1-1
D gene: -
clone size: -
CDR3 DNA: TGCGCCAGCAGCTCTCGACCGCGGGCTGAGAACACTGAAGCTTTCTTT
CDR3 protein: CASSSRPRAENTEAFF

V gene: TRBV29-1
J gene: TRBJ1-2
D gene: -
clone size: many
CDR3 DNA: TGCAGCGTTGGAGCAGGGCGGGGTGATGGCTACACCTTC
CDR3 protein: CSVGAGRGDGYTF